These 10 T cell receptor beta chains originate from one sample sequenced in a study of PD-1 blockade in classical Hodgkin lymphoma (dated by TCRdb to about 2020). The method was the immunoSEQ multiplex PCR assay. The clones in this table, taken by TCRdb from immuneACCESS, are in-frame only. Not every clone is retained; where verified, under half of the shortfall comes from an unresolved V gene, and the cause of the rest is unknown. The sample yields 3,500 to 4,500 clones; 71% were counted once. The ten largest clones represent roughly half of the sample. In light of the paper, this sample's time point label describes: cycle 1 day 1 (C1D1), immediately before nivolumab initiation. Relapse after autologous stem cell transplantation had occurred in all trial patients, and cohorts A, B and C were distinguished by prior brentuximab vedotin exposure. This sample comprised peripheral blood mononuclear cells (PBMCs), obtained at baseline. The receptors were sampled from a human donor with classical Hodgkin lymphoma.

CDR3 sequence: CASSLKGLGSYEQYF. The CDR3 region has the DNA TGTGCCAGCAGCTTAAAGGGGCTCGGCTCCTACGAGCAGTACTTC. The chain links TRBV7-2 to TRBJ2-7, with D tentatively TRBD1 (5 bases). In germline, CDR1 is SGHTA, CDR2 FQGNSA. This CDR3 has 15 amino acids. V shed 2 bases and J shed 0 bases, with 11 bases lying between them.

This clone has a handful of counts. This chain connects TRBV6-1 to TRBJ2-1; 10 bases are a match to TRBD2. The CDR3 sequence is 15 residues long. V was pared by 4 bases and J by 9 bases, with 9 bases of the junction left unmatched. Per the germline V gene, CDR1 is MNHNS and CDR2 is SASEGT. This CDR3 is CASSARASGSSEQFF. CDR3 nucleotide sequence: TGTGCCAGCAGTGCTCGGGCTAGCGGGAGTAGTGAGCAGTTCTTC.

This clone was seen a handful of times. This sequence joins TRBV5-1 and TRBJ2-3; D gene ambiguous. Trimming pared 3 bases from V and 8 bases from J, leaving 19 bases between. Germline-derived CDR1 and CDR2 are SGHRS and YFSETQ. The CDR3 length is 15 residues. The CDR3, as DNA: TGCGCCAGCAGCTCCGTGGTCTCTTCTTTGGGTACGCAGTATTTT. It yields the protein CASSSVVSSLGTQYF.

This chain connects TRBV2 to TRBJ1-2, with a possible D match to TRBD1 (5 bases). V gave up 3 bases and J gave up 3 bases, with 11 bases separating them. This CDR3 has 14 amino acids. Germline V gene data show CDR1 as SNHLY and CDR2 as FYNNEI. CDR3 DNA: TGTGCCAGCAGTGAGGAGGGGCGCTACTATGGCTACACCTTC. As protein: CASSEEGRYYGYTF. The whole variable domain, remainder taken from reference TRBV2 and TRBJ1-2, is EPEVTQTPSHQVTQMGQEVILRCVPISNHLYFYWYRQILGQKVEFLVSFYNNEISEKSEIFDDQFSVERPDGSNFTLKIRSTKLEDSAMYFCASSEEGRYYGYTFGSGTRLTVV.

This clone was picked up a small number of times. The chain carries TRBV9 and TRBJ1-1, with a possible D match to TRBD1 (6 bases). Germline V gene data show CDR1 as SGDLS and CDR2 as YYNGEE. This CDR3 has 15 amino acids. Trimming removed 4 bases from V and 0 bases from J, with 13 bases in between. CDR3 amino acids: CASSPRTAVNTEAFF. CDR3 DNA sequence: TGTGCCAGCAGCCCTCGGACAGCCGTGAACACTGAAGCTTTCTTT.

The chain couples TRBV2 to TRBJ1-4; a weak D match, TRBD1 (5 bases). The CDR3 contains 13 residues. Looked up from germline, CDR1 is SNHLY and CDR2 is FYNNEI. The V end was cut by 4 bases, the J end by 7 bases, with 10 bases between. The CDR3 bases are TGTGCCAGCAGTGCCCAGGGAGGTGAAAAACTGTTTTTT. Protein product: CASSAQGGEKLFF.

There are a few counts of this clone. This sequence joins TRBV11-2 and TRBJ1-1, with D maybe TRBD1 (5 bases). Germline assignment: CDR1 SGHAT and CDR2 FQNNGV. Trimming stripped 10 bases from V and 7 bases from J, with 16 bases between. The CDR3 has 12 amino acids. The CDR3 nucleotides are TGTGCCACCGCGGGGGGATATGGTGAAGCTTTCTTT. This codes for CATAGGYGEAFF. The whole variable domain, remainder taken from reference TRBV11-2 and TRBJ1-1, is EAGVAQSPRYKIIEKRQSVAFWCNPISGHATLYWYQQILGQGPKLLIQFQNNGVVDDSQLPKDRFSAERLKGVDSTLKIQPAKLEDSAVYLCATAGGYGEAFFGQGTRLTVV.

This clone ranks as medium-sized (0.01 to 0.1%). The CDR3 nucleotides read TGTGCCAGCGGCCTCCCGGGACTCTACGAGCAGTACTTC. Translation: CASGLPGLYEQYF. The gene calls are TRBV27 and TRBJ2-7; possible D gene TRBD2, 6 bases. Germline V CDR1 and CDR2: MNHEY, SMNVEV (reference sequence). The CDR3 contains 13 residues. V was pared by 8 bases and J by 3 bases, with 14 bases between.

The V gene is TRBV21-1, the J gene TRBJ2-4; no check of the table's D call, TRBD2, against the DNA was made. TRBV21-1 is annotated as a pseudogene. The CDR3 is made up of 14 amino acids. Here the CDR3 reads CAWRDLIAKNIQYF. The DNA for the CDR3 is TGTGCCTGGAGGGACCTAATAGCCAAAAACATTCAGTACTTC.

In this sample, this clone turned up a few times. This sequence joins TRBV7-9 and TRBJ2-3; TRBD1 matches at 8 bases. This CDR3 comprises 14 residues. The V segment lost 5 bases and the J segment 4 bases; nucleotides outside the gene matches: 5. Germline V gene sequence: CDR1 SEHNR, CDR2 FQNEAQ (reference sequence). The CDR3 protein is CASSPGGSADTQYF. Written as DNA, the CDR3 is TGTGCCAGCAGCCCAGGGGGCAGCGCAGATACGCAGTATTTT.